The TCR beta chain described here comes from a study of radiation and T cells in renal cell carcinoma. Study-wide results and limits: Intratumoral heterogeneity was not captured in these approximately 0.9 g regions.

Germline loops: CDR1 MNHEY, CDR2 SVGAGI. The germline V and J ends were trimmed by 5 bases and 0 bases, with 5 bases remaining between them. The CDR3 contains 13 residues. The treatment: treatment-naive control, cytoreductive nephrectomy. Control tumors came from treatment-naive patients without prior radiation. Controls included 4 female and over ten male donors, resected 2011 to 2014. Concerning this clone: Its antigen remains unknown.

The data were produced by immunoSEQ multiplex PCR, yet TCRdb's version contains in-frame clones alone and is incomplete. The table includes 15,000 to 20,000 clones, approximately 58% detected once. This TCR derives from a middle-aged man with renal cell carcinoma. The rearrangement links TRBV6-5 to TRBJ1-3; D gene uncertain. This specimen consisted of tumor tissue, obtained from a patient whose treatment was nephrectomy without radiotherapy. Here the CDR3 reads CASSLASGNTIYF. CDR3 in DNA: TGTGCCAGCAGTCTCGCCTCTGGAAACACCATATATTTT.